This T cell receptor (beta chain) came from a study of early T cells in non-severe SARS-CoV-2 infection. For the study at large: Investigators sequenced bulk RNA drawn from unsorted whole blood, and chains remained unpaired.

General observations from the study: The matching step, a VDJdb search, favored anti-spike CD8 responses and missed private and CD4 specificities.

Germline-derived CDR1 and CDR2 are SEHNR and FQNEAQ (reference sequence). V was pared by 4 bases and J by 3 bases, with 11 bases of the junction left unmatched. The CDR3 is 17 residues long. This clonotype was found many times. Its antigen is unidentified. Unique molecular identifiers were affixed to single, distinct cDNA molecules. TCRdb redid the calling of the 5' RACE reads with MiXCR, one entry per CDR3 protein. The sample consists of 45,000 to 65,000 distinct CDR3 sequences, about 9.1% of them appearing once. This receptor was taken from an adult who was a healthcare worker with PCR-confirmed SARS-CoV-2 infection or an uninfected control (not recorded which). J is TRBJ2-1 and V is TRBV7-9; 8 bases line up with TRBD2. The sequencing input was whole blood. CDR3 sequence: CASSSRPSGGFYNEQFF. CDR3 sequence (DNA): TGTGCCAGCAGCTCCCGACCCAGCGGGGGCTTCTACAATGAGCAGTTCTTC.